The T cell receptor beta chain under discussion was sequenced for a study of Ad26.COV2.S vaccination and SARS-CoV-2 variants. Looking at the study overall: Ad26.COV2.S shots went into the muscle once or twice, 56 days apart. Study-wide results and caveats: Vaccinated individuals (as opposed to placebo recipients) had higher spike-specific TCR breadth.

This clone was recorded once. The antigen is undetermined. Germline V gene data show CDR1 as MNHEY and CDR2 as SVGAGI. Trimming took 8 bases from V and 3 from J, leaving 16 bases between them. The CDR3 covers 15 residues. As for treatment: around 19 received Ad26.COV2.S at low or high dose, single or two shots; several received placebo; per-sample allocation not given. Sampling happened 63 days after the first vaccine or placebo injection. In Boston, the donor was an adult between 18-55 years of age. Only in-frame clones appear in the TCRdb table, and some are missing; sequencing was by immunoSEQ multiplex PCR. The sample holds about 400,000 clones, 75% to 90% seen once.

The chain combines TRBV6-5 with TRBJ1-4; perhaps TRBD1 as D (6 bases). The sequence came from a person aged 18-60 years who received the Ad26.COV2.S COVID-19 vaccine or a placebo. The sample here was peripheral blood, taken in a trial of Ad26.COV2.S vaccine versus placebo. As DNA, the CDR3 is TGTGCCAGCTCAAATTCAGGGGCTTCTAATGAAAAACTGTTTTTT. This encodes CASSNSGASNEKLFF.